The rows below give T cell receptor beta chains drawn from one sample of a study of blood T cell repertoires in COVID-19. Sequencing was performed with immunoSEQ multiplex PCR; in TCRdb, only in-frame clones are kept and a portion is missing. The repertoire holds over 30,000 clones, 90% seen once, with about 21% in the top ten. The sample comprised peripheral blood. The receptors shown here come from an elderly man with acute or convalescent COVID-19. Each CDR3 is given with its conserved first and last residue. Each record gives: clone size, V gene, D gene, J gene, CDR3 DNA, CDR3 protein. A D gene is named only where the DNA matches it firmly. Not every row has a clone size; where given, it reads once, few, many or a size class.

.	TRBV7-9	.	TRBJ2-3	TGTGCCAGCAGCCCGGAAGGGGGTTGGGCAGATACGCAGTATTTT	CASSPEGGWADTQYF
.	TRBV20-1	TRBD2	TRBJ2-1	TGCAGTGCTAGTCTAGCGGGGGTGAATGAGCAGTTCTTC	CSASLAGVNEQFF
.	TRBV30	TRBD1	TRBJ2-1	TGTGCCTGGAGTCTCAGGGACAGGGTGTCGAATGAGCAGTTCTTC	CAWSLRDRVSNEQFF
.	TRBV29-1	.	TRBJ2-5	TGCAGCGTCAGTGTGGGGGGACAAGAGACCCAGTACTTC	CSVSVGGQETQYF
.	TRBV7-9	.	TRBJ1-2	TGTGCCAGCAGCTTAAGCGTTGGAGTTGGCTACACCTTC	CASSLSVGVGYTF
.	TRBV27	.	TRBJ2-3	TGTGCCAGCAGTTTGGCCGGGGGACTCACAGATACGCAGTATTTT	CASSLAGGLTDTQYF
.	TRBV7-3	.	TRBJ2-5	TGTGCCAGCAGCTTGGGGCGGGGAAAGGGAGAGACCCAGTACTTC	CASSLGRGKGETQYF
.	TRBV11-2	TRBD1	TRBJ1-4	TGTGCCAGCAGCCGCAGGGGGGCCGTTCCAACTAATGAAAAACTGTTTTTT	CASSRRGAVPTNEKLFF
.	TRBV10-3	TRBD1	TRBJ2-5	TGTGCCATCAGGGGGGCGACAGGGGGCTTAGAGACCCAGTACTTC	CAIRGATGGLETQYF
.	TRBV7-2	TRBD2	TRBJ2-7	TGTGCCAGCAGCCACCCGGGGGGGCCTTACGAGCAGTACTTC	CASSHPGGPYEQYF
.	TRBV6-1	.	TRBJ2-5	TGTGCCAGCAGTGAAATAAGGGGTGGGGAGACCCAGTACTTC	CASSEIRGGETQYF
.	TRBV5-1	.	TRBJ1-3	TGCGCCAGCAGCTTGGGGACTGCGAGCTCTGGAAACACCATATATTTT	CASSLGTASSGNTIYF
.	TRBV5-1	TRBD2	TRBJ2-2	TGCGCCAGCCTCCCGACTAGCGGGGGTCCCGGGGAGCTGTTTTTT	CASLPTSGGPGELFF
.	TRBV5-1	.	TRBJ1-2	TGCGCCAGCAGCTTACGGGGGGGCACCTATGGCTACACCTTC	CASSLRGGTYGYTF
.	TRBV7-2	.	TRBJ2-3	TGTGCCAGCAGGGCGGGGTTGGCGATAGATACGCAGTATTTT	CASRAGLAIDTQYF
.	TRBV6-5	TRBD1	TRBJ2-7	TGTGCCAGCAGTTACTATGGGGACAGGGGGTCCTACGAGCAGTACTTC	CASSYYGDRGSYEQYF
.	TRBV9	TRBD2	TRBJ2-3	TGTGCCAGCAGCGAAGGTAGCGGGGGTGTAGATACGCAGTATTTT	CASSEGSGGVDTQYF
.	TRBV7-9	TRBD1	TRBJ1-1	TGTGCCAGCAGCTTCCGACAGGGCACTGAAGCTTTCTTT	CASSFRQGTEAFF
.	TRBV4-1	.	TRBJ1-6	TGCGCCAGCAGCCAACAGGGGAGTATTGATTCACCCCTCCACTTT	CASSQQGSIDSPLHF
.	TRBV5-1	TRBD1	TRBJ1-2	TGCGCCAGCAGCGGGGGGAGGACAGGAGATTATGGCTACACCTTC	CASSGGRTGDYGYTF
.	TRBV6-2/TRBV6-3	.	TRBJ1-6	TGTGCCAGCAGTCCCTACCTTCCGGATTCACCCCTCCACTTT	CASSPYLPDSPLHF
.	TRBV7-2	TRBD1	TRBJ1-5	TGTGCCAGCAGCAAAGACAGGGCTGGCAATCAGCCCCAGCATTTT	CASSKDRAGNQPQHF
.	TRBV14	.	TRBJ1-2	TGTGCCAGCAGCCCCGACAGGACCCCATTATATGGCTACACCTTC	CASSPDRTPLYGYTF
.	TRBV3-1/TRBV3-2	.	TRBJ1-4	TGTGCCAGCAGCCAACGGCTCAGGCCTGATGAAAAACTGTTTTTT	CASSQRLRPDEKLFF
once	TRBV12-3/TRBV12-4	.	TRBJ1-6	TGTGCCAGCACCCTAAACTACCCACCCCTCCACTTT	CASTLNYPPLHF
.	TRBV7-9	.	TRBJ1-6	TGTGCCAGCAGCTTAGGGGAGGGCGCCGGGTATAATTCACCCCTCCACTTT	CASSLGEGAGYNSPLHF
once	TRBV5-4	.	TRBJ1-1	TGTGCCAGCAGCCCCACCAGGGGCATACTGAACACTGAAGCTTTCTTT	CASSPTRGILNTEAFF
.	TRBV28	TRBD1	TRBJ1-6	TGTGCCAGCAGTTTCGGACAGGGGAATTCACCCCTCCACTTT	CASSFGQGNSPLHF
once	TRBV5-1	TRBD2	TRBJ2-5	TGCGCCAGCAGATTACTAGCGGGGGGGCAAGAGACCCAGTACTTC	CASRLLAGGQETQYF
.	TRBV5-1	.	TRBJ2-3	TGCGCCAGCAGCTGGAGGGCAGATACGCAGTATTTT	CASSWRADTQYF
.	TRBV19	.	TRBJ2-6	TGTGCCAGTACAGGGAACTCTGGGGCCAACGTCCTGACTTTC	CASTGNSGANVLTF
.	TRBV7-2	.	TRBJ1-5	TGTGCCAGCAGCTTAATTGGGACTGGCGGCAATCAGCCCCAGCATTTT	CASSLIGTGGNQPQHF
.	TRBV19	TRBD1	TRBJ1-5	TGTGCCAGTAGTTTGACCGGGACAGGAGTTCGAGTTAAGCCCCAGCATTTT	CASSLTGTGVRVKPQHF
.	TRBV20-1	TRBD1	TRBJ1-4	TGCAGTGCGGACAGGGGAAGGAAACTGTTTTTT	CSADRGRKLFF
.	TRBV5-1	TRBD1	TRBJ2-7	TGCGCCAGCAGCTCCCGGGACAGGTCCTACGAGCAGTACTTC	CASSSRDRSYEQYF
.	TRBV2	TRBD1	TRBJ2-5	TGTGCCAGCAAGGACAGGGCCCTCCAAGAGACCCAGTACTTC	CASKDRALQETQYF
.	TRBV5-1	.	TRBJ2-3	TGCGCCAGCAGCTTGCATGCGGGAATGGATACGCAGTATTTT	CASSLHAGMDTQYF
.	TRBV11-2	TRBD2	TRBJ2-5	TGTGCCAGCAGCTCCCGTAGCGGGGGATTTCAAGAGACCCAGTACTTC	CASSSRSGGFQETQYF
few	TRBV18	.	TRBJ2-5	TGTGCCAGCTCAGGACAGTCCCAAGAGACCCAGTACTTC	CASSGQSQETQYF
.	TRBV10-1	TRBD2	TRBJ2-1	TGCGCCAGCAGTGAGTCGGAGGTTAGCGGGACATACTACAATGAGCAGTTCTTC	CASSESEVSGTYYNEQFF
.	TRBV4-2	TRBD1	TRBJ1-2	TGTGCCAGCAGCCAAGTACAGGGGGCCGGCGGCTACACCTTC	CASSQVQGAGGYTF
.	TRBV2	TRBD1	TRBJ2-1	TGTGCCAGTGGGACAGGACTCAATGAGCAGTTCTTC	CASGTGLNEQFF
few	TRBV9	TRBD2	TRBJ2-2	TGTGCCAGCAGCGTAGACAGCGGGGGGATCGGGGAGCTGTTTTTT	CASSVDSGGIGELFF
.	TRBV5-1	.	TRBJ2-5	TGCGCCAGCAGCTTGGGAGGAGGTTACATGCCAGAGACCCAGTACTTC	CASSLGGGYMPETQYF
.	TRBV7-9	.	TRBJ1-1	TGTGCCAGCAGCCCGGGGGAAAGTGCTGAAGCTTTCTTT	CASSPGESAEAFF
once	TRBV7-9	TRBD1	TRBJ2-1	TGTGCCAGCAGCCCCCGGGACAGGGGTTCCAATGAGCAGTTCTTC	CASSPRDRGSNEQFF